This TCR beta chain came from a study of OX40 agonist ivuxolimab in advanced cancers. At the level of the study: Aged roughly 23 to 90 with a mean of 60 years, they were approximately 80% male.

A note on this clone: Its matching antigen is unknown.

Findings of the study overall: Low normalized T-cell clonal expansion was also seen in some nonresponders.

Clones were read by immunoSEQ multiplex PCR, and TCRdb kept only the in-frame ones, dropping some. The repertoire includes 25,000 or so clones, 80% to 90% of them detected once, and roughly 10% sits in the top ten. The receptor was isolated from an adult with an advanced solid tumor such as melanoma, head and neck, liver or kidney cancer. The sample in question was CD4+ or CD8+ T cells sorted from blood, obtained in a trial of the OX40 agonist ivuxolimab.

Written as DNA, the CDR3 is TGTGCCAGCAGCCCACGGGTCAGCGGGGGGGTTGATGAGCAGTACTTC. Protein product: CASSPRVSGGVDEQYF. The chain couples TRBV5-4 to TRBJ2-7; 10 nucleotides agree with TRBD2. The CDR3 extends over 16 amino acids. With 4 bases clipped from V and 7 bases from J, the junction kept 14 bases outside the gene matches. CDR1 is SGHNT, CDR2 YYREEE, per germline (reference sequence).